Reported below is one TCR beta chain. No antigen is known for it. The record originates from a study of cytotoxic CD8 clonotypes in ibrutinib-treated CLL. The intended depth for sequencing was 1 in 200,000 to 1 in 1 million T cells. Measured with immunoSEQ multiplex PCR; TCRdb has only the in-frame clones, and not every one. The sample carries 150,000 to 200,000 clones, around three quarters recorded once. Findings of the study overall: Pretreatment clonality was elevated relative to age-matched healthy donors and paralleled circulating CD8+ T-cell counts. Higher clonality was seen at ibrutinib response and a return toward baseline at progression.

The CDR3 runs to 15 residues. V lost 3 bases to trimming and J lost 0 bases, with 10 bases between them. Germline-derived CDR1 and CDR2 are ENHRY and SYGVKD. The sequence came from a human donor with chronic lymphocytic leukemia. The sequences come from PBMCs, collected after 24 months of ibrutinib treatment. This chain joins TRBV10-3 and TRBJ2-3, with a tentative D call TRBD2 (5 bases). This CDR3 is CAISDSGTSTDTQYF. For the CDR3, the DNA is TGTGCCATCAGTGACAGCGGAACTAGCACAGATACGCAGTATTTT.